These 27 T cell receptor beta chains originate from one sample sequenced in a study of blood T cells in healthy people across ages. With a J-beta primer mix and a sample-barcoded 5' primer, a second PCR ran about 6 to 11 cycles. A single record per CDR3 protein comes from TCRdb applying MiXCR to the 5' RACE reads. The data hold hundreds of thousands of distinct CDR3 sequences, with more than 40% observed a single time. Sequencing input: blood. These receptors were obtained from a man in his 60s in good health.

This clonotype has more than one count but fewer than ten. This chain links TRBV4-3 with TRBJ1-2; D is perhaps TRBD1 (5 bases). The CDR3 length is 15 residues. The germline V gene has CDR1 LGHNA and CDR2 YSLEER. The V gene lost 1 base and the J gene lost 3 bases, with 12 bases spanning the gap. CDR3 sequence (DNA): TGCGCCAGCAGCCAAGGTTCAGGGTTGGACTATGGCTACACCTTC. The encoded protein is CASSQGSGLDYGYTF.

CDR3 DNA sequence: TGTGCCAGCAGTTACTCTGGAAACACCATATATTTT. Translated: CASSYSGNTIYF. The chain employs TRBV6-6 and TRBJ1-3; D ambiguous. V lost 0 bases and J 3 bases, leaving 0 bases between the germline ends. The CDR3 is 12 amino acids. Germline CDR1 MNHNY, CDR2 SVGAGI (reference sequence).

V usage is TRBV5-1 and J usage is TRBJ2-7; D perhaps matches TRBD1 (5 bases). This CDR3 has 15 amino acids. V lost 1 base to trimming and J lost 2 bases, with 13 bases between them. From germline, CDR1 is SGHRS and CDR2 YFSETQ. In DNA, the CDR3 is TGCGCCAGCAGCTTGTTACCAGACAGAGCCTACGAGCAGTACTTC. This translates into CASSLLPDRAYEQYF.

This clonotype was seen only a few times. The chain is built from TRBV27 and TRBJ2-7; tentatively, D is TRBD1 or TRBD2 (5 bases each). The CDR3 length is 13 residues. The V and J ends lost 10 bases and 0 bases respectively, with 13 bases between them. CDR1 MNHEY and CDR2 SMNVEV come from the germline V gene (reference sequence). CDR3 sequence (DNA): TGTGCCACCCGGGGCAGGATCTCCTACGAGCAGTACTTC. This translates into CATRGRISYEQYF.

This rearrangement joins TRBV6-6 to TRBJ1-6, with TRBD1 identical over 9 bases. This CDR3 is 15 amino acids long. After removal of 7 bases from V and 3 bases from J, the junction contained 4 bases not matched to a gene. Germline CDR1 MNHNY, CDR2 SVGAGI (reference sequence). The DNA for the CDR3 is TGTGCCAGCACCTCGGACAGGGGCTATAATTCACCCCTCCACTTT. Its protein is CASTSDRGYNSPLHF.

The CDR3 sequence is CASSARRGLETQYF. The CDR3 region has the DNA TGTGCCAGCAGCGCTCGAAGGGGGCTGGAGACCCAGTACTTC. V is TRBV13 and J is TRBJ2-5; 7 nucleotides align to TRBD1. The CDR3 extends over 14 amino acids. Germline V gene lookup returns CDR1 PRHDT and CDR2 FYEKMQ (reference sequence). Trimming took 5 bases from V and 5 from J; bases not matched to a gene: 8.

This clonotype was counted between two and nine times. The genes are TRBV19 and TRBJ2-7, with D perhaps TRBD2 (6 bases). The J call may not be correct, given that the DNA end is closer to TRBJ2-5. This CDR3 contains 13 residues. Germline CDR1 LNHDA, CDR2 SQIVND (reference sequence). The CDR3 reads CASSRREPETQYF. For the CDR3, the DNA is TGTGCCAGTAGTAGACGGGAGCCAGAGACCCAGTACTTC.

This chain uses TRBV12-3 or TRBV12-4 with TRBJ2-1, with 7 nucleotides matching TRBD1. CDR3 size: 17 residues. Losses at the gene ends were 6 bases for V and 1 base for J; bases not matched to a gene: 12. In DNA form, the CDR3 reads TGTGCCAGCAGAGATGTTCCGGGACAGTCATCCTACAATGAGCAGTTCTTC. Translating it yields CASRDVPGQSSYNEQFF.

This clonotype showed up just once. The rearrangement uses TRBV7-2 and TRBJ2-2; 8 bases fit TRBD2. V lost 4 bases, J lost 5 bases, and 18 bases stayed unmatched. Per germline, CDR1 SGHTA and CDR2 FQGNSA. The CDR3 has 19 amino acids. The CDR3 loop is CASSSTRPNSGVGTGELFF. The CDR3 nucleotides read TGTGCCAGCAGCTCTACTAGACCCAATAGCGGGGTGGGTACCGGGGAGCTGTTTTTT.

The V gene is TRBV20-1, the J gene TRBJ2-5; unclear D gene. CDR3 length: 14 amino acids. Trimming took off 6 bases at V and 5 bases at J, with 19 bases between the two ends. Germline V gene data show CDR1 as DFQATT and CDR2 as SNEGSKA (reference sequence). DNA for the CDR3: TGCAGTGCGAACATGAAGGCGGCCTGGGAGACCCAGTACTTC. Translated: CSANMKAAWETQYF.

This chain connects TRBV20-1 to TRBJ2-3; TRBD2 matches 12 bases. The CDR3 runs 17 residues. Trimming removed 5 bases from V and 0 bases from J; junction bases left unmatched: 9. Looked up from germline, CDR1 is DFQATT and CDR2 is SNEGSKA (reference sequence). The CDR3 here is CSAPRLAGAPSTDTQYF. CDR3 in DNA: TGCAGTGCTCCGAGACTAGCGGGGGCTCCTAGCACAGATACGCAGTATTTT.

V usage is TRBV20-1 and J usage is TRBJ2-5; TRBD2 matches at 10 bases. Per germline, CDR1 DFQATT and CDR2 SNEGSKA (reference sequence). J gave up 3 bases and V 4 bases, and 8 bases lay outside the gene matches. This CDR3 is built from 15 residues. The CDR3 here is CSANRLAGLKETQYF. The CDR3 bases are TGCAGTGCTAACCGACTAGCGGGTCTAAAAGAGACCCAGTACTTC.

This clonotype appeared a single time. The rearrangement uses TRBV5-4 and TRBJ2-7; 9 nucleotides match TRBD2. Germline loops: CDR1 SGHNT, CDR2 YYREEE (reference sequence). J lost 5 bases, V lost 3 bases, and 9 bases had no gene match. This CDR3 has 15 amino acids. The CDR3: CASSWGTSLNNEQYF. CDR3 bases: TGTGCCAGCAGCTGGGGGACTAGCCTAAATAACGAGCAGTACTTC.

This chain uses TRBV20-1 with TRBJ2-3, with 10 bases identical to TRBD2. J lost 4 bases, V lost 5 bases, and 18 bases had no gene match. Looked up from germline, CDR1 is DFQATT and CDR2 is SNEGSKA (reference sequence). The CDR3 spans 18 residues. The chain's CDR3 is CSAPLAGAGRYLSDTQYF. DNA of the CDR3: TGCAGTGCTCCTCTAGCGGGGGCCGGTAGATATCTTTCAGATACGCAGTATTTT.

The CDR3 is CASSYAGGNQPQHF. The CDR3 nucleotides are TGTGCCAGCAGTTACGCAGGGGGCAATCAGCCCCAGCATTTT. This chain links TRBV6-2 or TRBV6-3 with TRBJ1-5, with D possibly TRBD1 on 6 matching bases. Trimming removed 2 bases at V and 2 bases at J, with 7 bases between. The CDR3 runs 14 residues. Per germline, CDR1 MNHEY and CDR2 SVGEGT.

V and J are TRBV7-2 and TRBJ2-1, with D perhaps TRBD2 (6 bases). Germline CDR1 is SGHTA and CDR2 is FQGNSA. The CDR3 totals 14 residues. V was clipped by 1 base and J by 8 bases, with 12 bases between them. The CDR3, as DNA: TGTGCCAGCAGCTTAGACGGGAGTTACGATGAGCAGTTCTTC. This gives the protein CASSLDGSYDEQFF. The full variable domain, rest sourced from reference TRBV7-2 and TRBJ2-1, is GAGVSQSPSNKVTEKGKDVELRCDPISGHTALYWYRQSLGQGLEFLIYFQGNSAPDKSGLPSDRFSAERTGGSVSTLTIQRTQQEDSAVYLCASSLDGSYDEQFFGPGTRLTVL.

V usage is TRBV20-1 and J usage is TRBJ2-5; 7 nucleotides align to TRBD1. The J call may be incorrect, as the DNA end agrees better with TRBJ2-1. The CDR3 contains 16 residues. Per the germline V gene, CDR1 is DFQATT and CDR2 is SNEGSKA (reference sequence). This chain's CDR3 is CSARIFEGAGLETQFF. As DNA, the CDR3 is TGCAGTGCTAGGATTTTTGAGGGGGCCGGTTTAGAGACCCAGTTCTTC.

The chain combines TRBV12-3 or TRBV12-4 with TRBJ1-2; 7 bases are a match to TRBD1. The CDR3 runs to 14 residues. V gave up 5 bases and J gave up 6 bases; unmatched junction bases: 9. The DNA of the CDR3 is TGTGCCAGCAGTGTAGTCAGGGGGAGACATGGCTACACCTTC. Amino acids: CASSVVRGRHGYTF.

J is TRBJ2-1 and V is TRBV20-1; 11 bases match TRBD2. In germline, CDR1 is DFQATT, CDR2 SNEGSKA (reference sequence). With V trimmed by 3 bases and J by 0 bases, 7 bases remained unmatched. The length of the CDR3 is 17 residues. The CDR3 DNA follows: TGCAGTGCTAGGGCTAGCGGGGGGACATTCTCCTACAATGAGCAGTTCTTC. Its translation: CSARASGGTFSYNEQFF.

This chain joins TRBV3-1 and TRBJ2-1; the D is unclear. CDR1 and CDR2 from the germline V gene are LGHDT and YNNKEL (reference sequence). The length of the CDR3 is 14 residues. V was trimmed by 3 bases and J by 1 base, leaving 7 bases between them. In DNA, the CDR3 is TGTGCCAGCAGCCAGGGATTTTCCTACAATGAGCAGTTCTTC. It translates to CASSQGFSYNEQFF.

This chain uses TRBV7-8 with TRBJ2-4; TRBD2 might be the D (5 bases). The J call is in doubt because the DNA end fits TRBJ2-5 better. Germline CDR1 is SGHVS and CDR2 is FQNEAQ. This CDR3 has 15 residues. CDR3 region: CASSLGGRQRETQYF. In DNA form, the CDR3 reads TGTGCCAGCAGCTTAGGTGGCCGGCAGCGGGAGACCCAGTACTTC.

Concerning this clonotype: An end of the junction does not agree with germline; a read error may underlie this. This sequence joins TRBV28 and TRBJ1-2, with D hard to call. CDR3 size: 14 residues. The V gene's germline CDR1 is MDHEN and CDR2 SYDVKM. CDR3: CVSSLGRTLYGYTF. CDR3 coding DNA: TGTGTCAGCAGTCTGGGTAGGACCCTCTATGGCTACACCTTC.

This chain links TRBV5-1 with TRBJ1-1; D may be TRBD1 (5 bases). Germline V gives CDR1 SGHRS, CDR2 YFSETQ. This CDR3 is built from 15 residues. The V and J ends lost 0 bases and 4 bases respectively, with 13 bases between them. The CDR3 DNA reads TGCGCCAGCAGCTTGGGGGACGGAGGGTTCACTGAAGCTTTCTTT. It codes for CASSLGDGGFTEAFF. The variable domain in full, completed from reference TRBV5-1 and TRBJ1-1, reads KAGVTQTPRYLIKTRGQQVTLSCSPISGHRSVSWYQQTPGQGLQFLFEYFSETQRNKGNFPGRFSGRQFSNSRSEMNVSTLELGDSALYLCASSLGDGGFTEAFFGQGTRLTVV.

This CDR3 is CASSLGGGLRYEQFF. In DNA, the CDR3 is TGTGCCAGCAGCTTAGGAGGGGGCCTAAGGTATGAGCAGTTCTTC. The chain joins TRBV7-2 to TRBJ2-1, with TRBD1 matching 7 bases. The trim removed 1 base at V and 8 bases at J, leaving 8 bases unmatched. CDR1 is SGHTA, CDR2 FQGNSA, per germline. The CDR3 runs to 15 residues.

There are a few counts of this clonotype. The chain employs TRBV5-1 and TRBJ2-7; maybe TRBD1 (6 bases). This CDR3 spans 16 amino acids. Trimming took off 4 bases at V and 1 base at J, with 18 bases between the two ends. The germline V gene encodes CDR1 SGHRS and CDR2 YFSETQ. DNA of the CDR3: TGCGCCAGCAGCCGATTTACAGGGTCGAGGTCCTACGAGCAGTACTTC. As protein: CASSRFTGSRSYEQYF. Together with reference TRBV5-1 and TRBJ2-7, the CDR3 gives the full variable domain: KAGVTQTPRYLIKTRGQQVTLSCSPISGHRSVSWYQQTPGQGLQFLFEYFSETQRNKGNFPGRFSGRQFSNSRSEMNVSTLELGDSALYLCASSRFTGSRSYEQYFGPGTRLTVT.

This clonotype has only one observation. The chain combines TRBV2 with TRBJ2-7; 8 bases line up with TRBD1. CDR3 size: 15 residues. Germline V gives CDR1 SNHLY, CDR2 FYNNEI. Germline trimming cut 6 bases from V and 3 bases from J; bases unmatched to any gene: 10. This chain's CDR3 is CASRAPQGVGYEQYF. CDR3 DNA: TGTGCCAGCAGAGCCCCACAGGGGGTAGGCTACGAGCAGTACTTC.

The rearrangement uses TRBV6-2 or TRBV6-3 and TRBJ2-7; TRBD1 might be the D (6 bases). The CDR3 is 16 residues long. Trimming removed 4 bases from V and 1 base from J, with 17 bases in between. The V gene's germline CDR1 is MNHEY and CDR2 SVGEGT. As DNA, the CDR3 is TGTGCCAGCAGTTTTCCCCTCGCAGGACAGTCCTACGAGCAGTACTTC. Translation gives CASSFPLAGQSYEQYF.